This T cell receptor (beta chain) was identified in a study of T cells in Graves' hyperthyroidism and ophthalmopathy (dated by TCRdb to between 2017 and 2020). With regard to the full study: Peripheral blood was collected at initial diagnosis, before any treatment. In addition, the study compared T-cell repertoires in thyroid tissue and in blood from several Graves' hyperthyroidism patients. For training and testing, the 100 or so patients in the discovery cohort were randomly divided in a 7:3 ratio. An independent validation cohort of around 19 hyperthyroidism patients and 15 or so patients who later progressed to ophthalmopathy tested prospective prediction of ophthalmopathy. TCR Vbeta CDR3 sequencing of 120 to 150 peripheral blood samples (about 45 ophthalmopathy, roughly 72 hyperthyroidism and roughly 17 progressor patients) is reported in the paper. Once sampling was done, hyperthyroidism patients were given methimazole at a starting dose of 30 mg daily, whereas ophthalmopathy patients were given high-dose intravenous methylprednisolone. To identify distinguishing TCR V-J signatures, a discovery cohort of around 100 patients was used, comprising approximately 40 with Graves' ophthalmopathy and around 60 with stable Graves' hyperthyroidism. Overall study results and their limits: Ophthalmopathy was separated from stable hyperthyroidism by a 13 V-J signature model, with around 90% sensitivity and roughly 84% specificity obtained in cross-validation and 80%/75% obtained in testing. Sample size was not statistically predetermined, and blinding of investigators to group allocation was not performed. Most expanded thyroid clonotypes (frequency above 0.001) were also detected in blood, a finding suggesting that blood repertoires may reflect thyroid immune responses. During validation, the model predicted progression to ophthalmopathy a median of approximately 6 months ahead of onset, with almost 71% sensitivity and 72.22% specificity.

This clonotype was seen repeatedly, ten times or more. The antigen it recognizes is unknown. No base quality values were provided; no much bigger clone lies one nucleotide off. From the germline V gene (reference sequence), CDR1 is GTSNPN and CDR2 is SVGIG. V drops 0 bases and J drops 8 bases, leaving 5 bases in between. The CDR3 sequence holds 11 residues, the cysteine and phenylalanine included. Only the CDR3 region is kept as DNA, spanning 33 bases read in frame from base 1. The hyperthyroidism patients were between 18 and 65 years old and newly diagnosed, with a disease duration of less than 2 months. Exclusion was applied to patients with uncontrolled infections, other autoimmune diseases, pregnancy or lactation. Diagnoses relied on clinical symptoms, serum thyroxine and TRAb, thyroid ultrasound and orbital computed tomography. Blood from progressor patients was collected at the time of first diagnosis with hyperthyroidism, before any ophthalmopathy symptoms had appeared. PBMCs were isolated from around 10 ml of fresh peripheral blood by Ficoll-Paque density gradient centrifugation. Patients classed as progressors first received a Graves' hyperthyroidism diagnosis and then went on to develop ophthalmopathy during follow-up. Trizol reagent was used to extract total RNA, and RNA quality was then checked on an Agilent 2100 Bioanalyzer.

TCR beta CDR3 regions were amplified from RNA transcripts. The first round of RT-PCR for the TCR CDR3 was performed with the HTBI primer set and the Qiagen OneStep RT-PCR kit. Libraries were constructed in a second round of multiplex PCR, after which size selection and purification were carried out. Paired-end sequencing of the libraries was performed with 100 bp reads on an Illumina HiSeq2000. Turning to the authors' computational methods: SOAPnuke was used to process the raw data, with reads discarded if the reads contained adapters or uncalled bases, had a mean Phred below 15, or lacked an exact constant-primer or identifier match. COPE v1.2.5 was used to merge high-quality paired reads, and clonotypes were defined as unique nucleotide sequences. MiTCR v1.1 was used to align clonotypes to the IMGT TRBV, TRBD and TRBJ reference segments. Analysis was restricted to V-J combinations with a frequency above 0.0001, which covered 99% to 99.2% of repertoires. The TCS score was defined as F50 (clonal expansion) divided by E x V (chaos), with BLOSUM62-based TCRdist calculated between CDR3 peptides within each V-J. Welch's t-statistics and random forest reduced fewer than 550 V-J features to some 14, which were used in a naive Bayes classifier (R e1071). TCRdb redid the processing of the public reads, applying fastp at Q25 and MiXCR, and retained in-frame beta chains. Rows matching on CDR3 protein sequence are summarized as one entry with the most common DNA and genes. Clone size and V and J calls follow TCRdb, not the original study. In this sample the table shows 370,000 or so distinct CDR3 sequences, approximately 15% of which occur a single time. About a quarter of the sample lies in the top ten.

The chain is assembled from TRBV30 and TRBJ2-1; 5 matching bases give a weak D call of TRBD2. The sample taken for sequencing was blood. The receptor was derived from a young woman with Graves' hyperthyroidism that later progressed to Graves' ophthalmopathy. The CDR3 sequence is CAWSVLDEQFF. The DNA reads TGTGCCTGGAGTGTACTAGATGAGCAGTTCTTC. Reference TRBV30 and TRBJ2-1 genes cover what lies past the CDR3, so the full variable domain is SQTIHQWPATLVQPVGSPLSLECTVEGTSNPNLYWYRQAAGRGLQLLFYSVGIGQISSEVPQNLSASRPQDRQFILSSKKLLLSDSGFYLCAWSVLDEQFFGPGTRLTVL.